Each of the 12 T cell receptor beta chains below was sequenced from the same sample in a study of shared clonotypes between healthy human individuals. Clones were sequenced by immunoSEQ multiplex PCR, and TCRdb holds only the in-frame ones, with some missing. Of 2 million to 2.5 million clones listed, approximately 90% are singletons. Sequencing was done on a sample of naive CD4+ T cells from PBMCs. Specified subset: CD45RA+ positively selected. Receptor source: a man between 18 and 35 years old in good health. Some clones in this sample may be carry-over from other donors' samples.

This clone appeared a few times. The chain recombines TRBV10-1 with TRBJ1-5, with D unresolved. The CDR3 covers 13 residues. Germline V gene lookup returns CDR1 WNHNN and CDR2 SYGVQD (reference sequence). V shed 0 bases and J shed 7 bases, with 7 bases lying between them. This chain's CDR3 is CASSESTGQPQHF. DNA for the CDR3: TGCGCCAGCAGTGAGTCAACGGGACAGCCCCAGCATTTT.

The chain employs TRBV5-4 and TRBJ2-1; perhaps TRBD2 as D (5 bases). Trimming took off 7 bases at V and 0 bases at J, with 11 bases between the two ends. The CDR3 loop spans 14 amino acids. Germline V gene data show CDR1 as SGHNT and CDR2 as YYREEE (reference sequence). DNA for the CDR3: TGTGCCAGCGGTAGCGAGAGCTCCTACAATGAGCAGTTCTTC. It codes for CASGSESSYNEQFF.

This chain uses TRBV27 with TRBJ2-5; 7 nucleotides match TRBD2. CDR3 length equals 12 residues. The V segment lost 8 bases and the J segment 8 bases; nucleotides outside the gene matches: 8. Looked up from germline, CDR1 is MNHEY and CDR2 is SMNVEV (reference sequence). CDR3 protein: CASLSTGGTQYF. CDR3 in DNA: TGTGCCAGCTTATCCACGGGAGGTACCCAGTACTTC.

The genes are TRBV5-4 and TRBJ2-7, with TRBD2 identical over 9 bases. The CDR3 extends over 15 amino acids. CDR1 and CDR2 from the germline V gene are SGHNT and YYREEE (reference sequence). The V gene end was trimmed by 4 bases and the J gene end by 6 bases; junction bases not matched to a gene: 11. The CDR3 nucleotides are TGTGCCAGCAGCCCGCGCGGGAGGGCCCCCGGCGAGCAGTACTTC. Protein product: CASSPRGRAPGEQYF.

On this clone itself: Other DNA sequences in the same sample also yield this CDR3. The chain carries TRBV7-2 and TRBJ2-7; no firm D call. V shed 0 bases and J shed 0 bases, with 6 bases lying between them. Germline lookup yields CDR1 SGHTA and CDR2 FQGNSA. This CDR3 is built from 14 residues. CDR3 sequence (DNA): TGTGCCAGCAGCTTAGCGGTCAGCTCCTACGAGCAGTACTTC. It translates to CASSLAVSSYEQYF. Full variable domain (rest looked up from reference TRBV7-2 and TRBJ2-7): GAGVSQSPSNKVTEKGKDVELRCDPISGHTALYWYRQSLGQGLEFLIYFQGNSAPDKSGLPSDRFSAERTGGSVSTLTIQRTQQEDSAVYLCASSLAVSSYEQYFGPGTRLTVT.

This chain uses TRBV11-2 with TRBJ2-7, with 7 bases lining up with TRBD1. Per the germline V gene, CDR1 is SGHAT and CDR2 is FQNNGV. The CDR3 spans 15 residues. The J segment lost 2 bases and the V segment lost 5 bases, leaving 9 bases of the junction unmatched. The CDR3 loop is CASSPGTASAYEQYF. The CDR3 nucleotides are TGTGCCAGCAGCCCCGGGACAGCCAGCGCCTACGAGCAGTACTTC.

The chain joins TRBV7-2 to TRBJ2-7, with D perhaps TRBD1 (6 bases). The germline gives CDR1 SGHTA, CDR2 FQGNSA. CDR3 length equals 15 residues. Trimming left V 0 bases short and J 1 base short, with 10 bases between. The CDR3: CASSLARGFSYEQYF. CDR3 nucleotide sequence: TGTGCCAGCAGCTTAGCCAGGGGTTTTTCCTACGAGCAGTACTTC.

The chain has TRBV18 and TRBJ2-3, with 9 bases matching TRBD1. The junction had 6 bases not matched to a gene; V was cut back by 0 bases and J by 5 bases. This CDR3 comprises 16 residues. Germline lookup yields CDR1 KGHSH and CDR2 LQKENI. CDR3 DNA sequence: TGTGCCAGCTCACCACCGAACAGGGGGCTTGGAGATACGCAGTATTTT. Translated: CASSPPNRGLGDTQYF.

The CDR3 region is CASNEGAGRGYTF. The DNA for the CDR3 is TGTGCCAGTAACGAGGGGGCAGGACGAGGCTACACCTTC. The gene calls are TRBV19 and TRBJ1-2, with 7 bases identical to TRBD1. Trimming took 7 bases from V and 8 from J; bases not matched to a gene: 10. Germline V gene data show CDR1 as LNHDA and CDR2 as SQIVND (reference sequence). The CDR3 contains 13 residues.

J is TRBJ2-3 and V is TRBV15; no clear D. V was trimmed by 0 bases and J by 11 bases, leaving 15 bases between them. The CDR3 length is 14 residues. Germline CDR1 and CDR2: LNHNV and YYDKDF (reference sequence). This CDR3 is CATSRDSGRFMQYF. The CDR3 nucleotides are TGTGCCACCAGCAGAGATTCTGGAAGGTTTATGCAGTATTTT. Complete variable domain (other parts from reference TRBV15 and TRBJ2-3): DAMVIQNPRYQVTQFGKPVTLSCSQTLNHNVMYWYQQKSSQAPKLLFHYYDKDFNNEADTPDNFQSRRPNTSFCFLDIRSPGLGDTAMYLCATSRDSGRFMQYFGPGTRLTVL.

This clone came up once. The chain couples TRBV28 to TRBJ2-7; no reliable D call. CDR1 MDHEN and CDR2 SYDVKM come from the germline V gene. The CDR3 length is 16 residues. V lost 5 bases, J lost 2 bases, and 19 bases lay in between. CDR3 DNA: TGTGCCAGCAGTCTTCCCGGACCTCAAAGCACCTACGAGCAGTACTTC. Translated, it gives CASSLPGPQSTYEQYF.

This rearrangement joins TRBV9 to TRBJ1-2; no definite D call. V dropped 4 bases and J dropped 12 bases, with 22 bases sitting between them. The CDR3 has 14 residues. The germline gives CDR1 SGDLS, CDR2 YYNGEE. CDR3 nucleotides: TGTGCCAGCAGCCCGGACGGTAAACTTAATAGAAACACCTTC. Encoded protein: CASSPDGKLNRNTF.